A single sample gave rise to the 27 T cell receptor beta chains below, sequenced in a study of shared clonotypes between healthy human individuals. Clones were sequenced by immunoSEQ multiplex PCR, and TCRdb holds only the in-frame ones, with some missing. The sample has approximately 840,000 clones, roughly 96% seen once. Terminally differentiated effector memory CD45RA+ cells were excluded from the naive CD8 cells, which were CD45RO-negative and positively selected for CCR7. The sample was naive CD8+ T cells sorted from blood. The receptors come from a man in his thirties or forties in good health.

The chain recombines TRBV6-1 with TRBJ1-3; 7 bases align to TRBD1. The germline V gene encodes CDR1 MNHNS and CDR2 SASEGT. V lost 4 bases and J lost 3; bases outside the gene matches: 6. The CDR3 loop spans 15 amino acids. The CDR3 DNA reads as TGTGCCAGCAGTGGTGACAGGGCGGGTGGAAACACCATATATTTT. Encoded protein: CASSGDRAGGNTIYF.

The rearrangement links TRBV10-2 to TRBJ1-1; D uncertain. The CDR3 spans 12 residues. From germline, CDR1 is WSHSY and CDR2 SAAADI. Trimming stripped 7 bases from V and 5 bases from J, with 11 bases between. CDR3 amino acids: CASTYSGTEAFF. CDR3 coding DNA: TGCGCCAGCACTTACTCGGGAACTGAAGCTTTCTTT.

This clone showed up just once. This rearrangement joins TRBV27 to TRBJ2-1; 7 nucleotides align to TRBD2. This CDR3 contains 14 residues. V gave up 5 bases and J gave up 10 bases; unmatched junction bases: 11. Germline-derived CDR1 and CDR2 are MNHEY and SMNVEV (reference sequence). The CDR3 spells CASSPGLGSEEQFF. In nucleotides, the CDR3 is TGTGCCAGCAGTCCCGGACTAGGGTCAGAGGAGCAGTTCTTC.

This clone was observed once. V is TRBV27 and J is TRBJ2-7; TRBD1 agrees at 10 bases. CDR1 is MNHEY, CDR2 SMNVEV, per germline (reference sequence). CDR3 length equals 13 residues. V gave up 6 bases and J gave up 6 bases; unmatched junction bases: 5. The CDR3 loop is CASSPGQGSEQYF. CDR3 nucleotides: TGTGCCAGCAGCCCGGGACAGGGGAGCGAGCAGTACTTC.

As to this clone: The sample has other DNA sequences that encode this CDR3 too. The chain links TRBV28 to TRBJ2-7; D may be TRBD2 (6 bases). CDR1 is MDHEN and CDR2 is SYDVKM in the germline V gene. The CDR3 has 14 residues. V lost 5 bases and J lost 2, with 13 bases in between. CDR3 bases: TGTGCCAGCAGTCTCAGCGGGCTCACCTACGAGCAGTACTTC. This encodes CASSLSGLTYEQYF.

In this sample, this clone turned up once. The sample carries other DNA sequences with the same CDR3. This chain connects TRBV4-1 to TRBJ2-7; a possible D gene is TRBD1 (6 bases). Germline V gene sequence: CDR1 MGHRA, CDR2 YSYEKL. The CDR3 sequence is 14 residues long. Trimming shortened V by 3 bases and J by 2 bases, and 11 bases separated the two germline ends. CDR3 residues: CASSQGSGAYEQYF. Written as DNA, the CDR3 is TGCGCCAGCAGCCAGGGATCAGGGGCCTACGAGCAGTACTTC.

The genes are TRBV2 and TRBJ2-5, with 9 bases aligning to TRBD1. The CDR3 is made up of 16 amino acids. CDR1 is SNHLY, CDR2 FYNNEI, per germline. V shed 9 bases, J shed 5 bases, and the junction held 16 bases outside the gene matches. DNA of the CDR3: TGTGCCAGATCCCCCGAACCGGGACAGGGATGGGAGACCCAGTACTTC. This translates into CARSPEPGQGWETQYF. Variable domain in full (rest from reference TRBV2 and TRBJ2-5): EPEVTQTPSHQVTQMGQEVILRCVPISNHLYFYWYRQILGQKVEFLVSFYNNEISEKSEIFDDQFSVERPDGSNFTLKIRSTKLEDSAMYFCARSPEPGQGWETQYFGPGTRLLVL.

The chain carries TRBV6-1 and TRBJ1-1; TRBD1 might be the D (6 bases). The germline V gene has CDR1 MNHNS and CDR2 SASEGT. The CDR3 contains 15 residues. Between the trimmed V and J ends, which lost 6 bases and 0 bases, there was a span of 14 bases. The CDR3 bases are TGTGCCAGCAGCTCAGGGGTTTGGATGAACACTGAAGCTTTCTTT. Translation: CASSSGVWMNTEAFF.

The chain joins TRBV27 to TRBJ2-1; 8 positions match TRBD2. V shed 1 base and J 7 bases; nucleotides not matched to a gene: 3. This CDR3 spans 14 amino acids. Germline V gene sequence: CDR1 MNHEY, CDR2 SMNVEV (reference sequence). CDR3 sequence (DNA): TGTGCCAGCAGTTTATTAGCGGGAATGAATGAGCAGTTCTTC. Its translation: CASSLLAGMNEQFF.

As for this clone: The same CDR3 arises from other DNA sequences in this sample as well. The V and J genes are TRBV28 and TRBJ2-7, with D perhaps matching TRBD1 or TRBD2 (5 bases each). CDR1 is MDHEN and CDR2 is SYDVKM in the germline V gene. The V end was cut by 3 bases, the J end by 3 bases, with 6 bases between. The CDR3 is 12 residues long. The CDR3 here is CASSLGDYEQYF. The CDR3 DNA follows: TGTGCCAGCAGTTTGGGGGACTACGAGCAGTACTTC.

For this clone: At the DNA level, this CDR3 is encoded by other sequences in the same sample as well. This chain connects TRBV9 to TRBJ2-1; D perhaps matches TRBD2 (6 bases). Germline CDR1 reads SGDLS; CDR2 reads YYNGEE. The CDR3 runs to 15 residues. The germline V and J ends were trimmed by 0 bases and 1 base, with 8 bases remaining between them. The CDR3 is CASSVGGTSYNEQFF. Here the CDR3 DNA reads TGTGCCAGCAGCGTAGGGGGGACTTCCTACAATGAGCAGTTCTTC.

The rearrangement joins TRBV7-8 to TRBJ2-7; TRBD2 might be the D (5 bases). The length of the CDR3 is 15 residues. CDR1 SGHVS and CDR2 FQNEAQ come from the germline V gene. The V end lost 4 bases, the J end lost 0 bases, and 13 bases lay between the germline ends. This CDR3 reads CASSSAGLSSYEQYF. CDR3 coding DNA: TGTGCCAGCAGCTCCGCCGGACTCAGCTCCTACGAGCAGTACTTC.

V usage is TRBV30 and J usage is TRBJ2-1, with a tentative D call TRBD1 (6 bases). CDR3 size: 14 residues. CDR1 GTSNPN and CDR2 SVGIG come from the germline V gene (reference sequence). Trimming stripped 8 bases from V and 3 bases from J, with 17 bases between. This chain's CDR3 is CAATGTRSYNEQFF. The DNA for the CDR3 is TGTGCCGCTACCGGGACACGTAGCTACAATGAGCAGTTCTTC.

CDR3 amino acids: CASSQAAGLSSPLHF. Written as DNA, the CDR3 is TGCGCCAGCAGCCAAGCCGCAGGGCTCAGTTCACCCCTCCACTTT. The V call is TRBV4-3, the J call TRBJ1-6, with D perhaps TRBD1 (5 bases). The V gene lost 1 base and the J gene lost 9 bases, with 13 bases spanning the gap. Germline assignment: CDR1 LGHNA and CDR2 YSLEER. CDR3 length: 15 amino acids.

The CDR3 is CASSPTVDYSNQPQHF. The CDR3 bases are TGTGCCAGCTCACCGACAGTCGATTATAGCAATCAGCCCCAGCATTTT. The rearrangement links TRBV18 to TRBJ1-5, with D perhaps TRBD1 (5 bases). The ends were cut back, 3 bases at V and 0 bases at J, with 12 bases in the middle. This CDR3 contains 16 residues. Germline lookup yields CDR1 KGHSH and CDR2 LQKENI.

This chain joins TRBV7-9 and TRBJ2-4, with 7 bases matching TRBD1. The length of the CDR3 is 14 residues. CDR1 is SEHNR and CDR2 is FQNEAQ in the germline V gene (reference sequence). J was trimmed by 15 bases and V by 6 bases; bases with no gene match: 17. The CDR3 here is CASRSGAGGLILYF. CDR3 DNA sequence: TGTGCCAGCAGGTCCGGGGCAGGGGGATTAATCCTGTACTTC.

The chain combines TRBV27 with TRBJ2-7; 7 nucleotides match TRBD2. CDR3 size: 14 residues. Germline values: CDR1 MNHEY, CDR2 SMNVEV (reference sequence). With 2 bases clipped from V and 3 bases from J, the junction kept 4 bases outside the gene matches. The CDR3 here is CASSLGSGIYEQYF. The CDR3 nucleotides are TGTGCCAGCAGTTTAGGAAGCGGGATCTACGAGCAGTACTTC.

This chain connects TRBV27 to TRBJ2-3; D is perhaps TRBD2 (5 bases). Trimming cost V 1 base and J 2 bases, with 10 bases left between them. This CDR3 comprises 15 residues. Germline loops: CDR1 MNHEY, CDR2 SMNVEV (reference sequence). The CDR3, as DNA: TGTGCCAGCAGTTTATATCTAGCAGACACAGATACGCAGTATTTT. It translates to CASSLYLADTDTQYF.

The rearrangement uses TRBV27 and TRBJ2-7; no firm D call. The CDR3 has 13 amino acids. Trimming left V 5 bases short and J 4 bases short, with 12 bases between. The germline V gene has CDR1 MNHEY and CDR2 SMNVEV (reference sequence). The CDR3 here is CASSPVEAYEQYF. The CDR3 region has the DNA TGTGCCAGCAGTCCAGTAGAAGCGTACGAGCAGTACTTC.

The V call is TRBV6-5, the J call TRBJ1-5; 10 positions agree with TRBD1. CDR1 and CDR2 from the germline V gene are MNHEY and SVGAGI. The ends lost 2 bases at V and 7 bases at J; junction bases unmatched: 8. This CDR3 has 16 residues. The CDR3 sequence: CASSYSPGTGEQPQHF. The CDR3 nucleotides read TGTGCCAGCAGTTACAGTCCCGGGACAGGGGAACAGCCCCAGCATTTT.

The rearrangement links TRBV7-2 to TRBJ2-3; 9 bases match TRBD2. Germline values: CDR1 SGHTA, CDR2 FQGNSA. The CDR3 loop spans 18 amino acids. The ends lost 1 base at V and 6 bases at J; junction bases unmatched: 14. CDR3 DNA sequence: TGTGCCAGCAGCTTAGTTGGCGGGGGGGCTTATGGGTTGGATACGCAGTATTTT. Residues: CASSLVGGGAYGLDTQYF.

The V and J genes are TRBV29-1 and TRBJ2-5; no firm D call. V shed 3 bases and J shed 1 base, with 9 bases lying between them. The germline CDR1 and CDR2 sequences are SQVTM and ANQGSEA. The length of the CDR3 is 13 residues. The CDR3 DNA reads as TGCAGCGTTGAGCCTATTCTCCAAGAGACCCAGTACTTC. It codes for CSVEPILQETQYF.

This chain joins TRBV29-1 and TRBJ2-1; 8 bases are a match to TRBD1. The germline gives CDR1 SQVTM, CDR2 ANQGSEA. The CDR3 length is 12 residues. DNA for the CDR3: TGCTCTTCCGGGACAGGCTACAATGAGCAGTTCTTC. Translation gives CSSGTGYNEQFF.

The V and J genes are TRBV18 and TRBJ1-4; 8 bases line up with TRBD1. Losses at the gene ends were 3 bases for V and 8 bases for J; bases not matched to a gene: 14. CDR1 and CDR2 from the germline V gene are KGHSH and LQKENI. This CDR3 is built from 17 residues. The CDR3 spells CASSPLGTGSIEEKLFF. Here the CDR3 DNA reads TGTGCCAGCTCACCGCTAGGGACAGGATCGATTGAGGAAAAACTGTTTTTT.

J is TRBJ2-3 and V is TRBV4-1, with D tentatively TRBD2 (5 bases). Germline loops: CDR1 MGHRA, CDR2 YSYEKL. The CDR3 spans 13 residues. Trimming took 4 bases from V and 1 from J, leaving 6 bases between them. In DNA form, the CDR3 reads TGCGCCAGCAGCCGGGGAGGCACAGATACGCAGTATTTT. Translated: CASSRGGTDTQYF.

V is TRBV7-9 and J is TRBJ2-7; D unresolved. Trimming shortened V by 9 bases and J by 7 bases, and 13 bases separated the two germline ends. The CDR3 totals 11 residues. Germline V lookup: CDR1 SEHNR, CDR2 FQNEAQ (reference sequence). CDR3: CASTTKGEQYF. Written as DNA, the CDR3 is TGTGCCAGTACCACCAAAGGAGAGCAGTACTTC.

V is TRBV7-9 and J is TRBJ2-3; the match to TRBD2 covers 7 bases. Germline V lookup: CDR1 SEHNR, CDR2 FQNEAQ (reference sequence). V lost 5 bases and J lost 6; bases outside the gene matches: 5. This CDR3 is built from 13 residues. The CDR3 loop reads CASSVTSDDTQYF. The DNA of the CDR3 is TGTGCCAGCAGCGTCACTAGCGACGATACGCAGTATTTT.